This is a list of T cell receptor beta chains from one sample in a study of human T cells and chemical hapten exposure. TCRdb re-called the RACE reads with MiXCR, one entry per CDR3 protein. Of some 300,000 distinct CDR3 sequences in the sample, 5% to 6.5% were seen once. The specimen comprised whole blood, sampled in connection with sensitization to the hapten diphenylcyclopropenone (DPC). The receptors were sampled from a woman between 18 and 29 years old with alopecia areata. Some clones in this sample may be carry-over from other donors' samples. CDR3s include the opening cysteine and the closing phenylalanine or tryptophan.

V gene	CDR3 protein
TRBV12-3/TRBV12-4	CASSYTTGRGTEAFF
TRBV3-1	CASSHVRGKQETQYF
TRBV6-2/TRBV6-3	CASSPGQGDSSEQFF
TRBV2	CASSPEQRIAEKLFF
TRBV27	CASSLPRMERGVSRQFF
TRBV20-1	CSARPDSGGPSTDTQYF
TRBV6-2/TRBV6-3	CASRLGQGNTGELFF
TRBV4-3	CASSWTVLGNEQFF
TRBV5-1	CASSLASGGTLSYNEQFF
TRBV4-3	CASSQDFTAGDTQYF
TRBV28	CASGRGVRNSPLHF
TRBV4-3	CASSQDQASYEQYF
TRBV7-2	CASSPGGTGVKTQYF
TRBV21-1	CASSKVAAGQGNTEAFF
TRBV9	CASKSGDSEAFF
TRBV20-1	CSPRAPMDTQYF
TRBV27	CASSPGRDADTQYF
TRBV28	CASSPPGGVNEKLFF
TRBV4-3	CASSQGAQGGTGELFF
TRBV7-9	CASSLAVGVPQTETQYF
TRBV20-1	CSATTGSIMNTEAFF
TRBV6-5	CASRQGIRAFF
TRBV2	CASSARVRTYEQYF
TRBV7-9	CASSLADAYADAYEQYF
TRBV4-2	CASSQRTSGGGTEQFF
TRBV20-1	CSARVTGQGFIEKLFF
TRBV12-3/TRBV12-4	CASTVGQGMDQPQHF
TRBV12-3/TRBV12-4	CASSLQGANEKLFF
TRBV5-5	CASSFRGPNTGELFF
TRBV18	CASSPPGLLNEKLFF
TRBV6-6	CASSFPRNPPPHNEQFF
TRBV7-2	CASSLDRGGAYNEQFF
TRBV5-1	CASSLIVGDEQYF
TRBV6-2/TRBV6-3	CASTQLAGRIQTGELFF
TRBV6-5	CASSYWGYSSGGDTQYF
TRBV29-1	CSVEVSANEQFF
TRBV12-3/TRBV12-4	CASSTTLGGTYEQYF
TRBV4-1	CASSGLRSTEAFF
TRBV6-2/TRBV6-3	CASSYSTFRDTGELFF
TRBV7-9	CASSSQISTEAFF
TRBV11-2	CASSWDRLFGGTEAFF
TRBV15	CATSRDTTWDTQYF
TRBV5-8	CASIRGRKETQYF
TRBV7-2	CASSFAGMIGYTF
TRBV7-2	CASSLLRDSQTNEKLFF
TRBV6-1	CASRRGAYTGELFF
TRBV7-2	CASRTRATSGTYEQYF
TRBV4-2	CASSQDDGKRKTQYF
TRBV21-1	CASSTGTYSGNTIYF
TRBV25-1	CASSDPPGGAETQYF
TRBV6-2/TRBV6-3	CASSHPSSRDTQYF
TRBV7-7	CASSRGHTDTQYF
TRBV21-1	CASSARSFLAKNIQYF